This T cell receptor beta chain was sequenced for a study of blood T cell repertoires in COVID-19 (dated by TCRdb to between 2020 and 2021). Regarding the research as a whole: Samples covering the acute and convalescent phases of COVID-19 were provided by collaborators in the United States, Italy and Spain. Where HLA class I and class II types were available, the types were taken from metadata supplied by the sample provider, not from assay-based typing. The material from the prospective study consisted of cDNA or gDNA derived from T cells, B-cell-depleted T cells, or PBMCs. A freely available public database, intended as a resource for researchers studying the immune response to SARS-CoV-2, is where the repertoires were released. The samples were drawn from the first 160 participants of the ongoing ImmuneRACE study and from 950 to 1,500 subjects provided by 6 global collaborators. The sample metadata nearly always contained a de-identified subject ID, COVID-19 status, age in years and sex. The dataset comprised deeply sampled blood TCRbeta repertoires from subjects exposed to, actively infected with, or recovered from COVID-19. The paper as a whole reports these results and caveats: How much clinical and demographic metadata was included differed by source and by participant, and the metadata was provided uncurated.

TCRbeta CDR3 regions were amplified from genomic DNA by means of the immunoSEQ Assay, a bias-controlled multiplex PCR. As for the authors' bioinformatics: The number of nucleated cells in each sample was estimated by amplification of reference gene primers within the assay. To quantify the absolute abundance of each unique TCRbeta CDR3 rearrangement, sequence reads were collapsed and filtered. For each sample, productive Simpson clonality was calculated as the square root of Simpson's diversity index over productive rearrangements. TCRdb carries this immuneACCESS record with in-frame sequences only. Its versions omit some clonotypes, under half of them owing to an unresolved V gene in the studies checked, with the rest unexplained. That table supplies the V and J calls and clone size; D and trimming were determined from the DNA. This sample gives some 230,000 clones in total; about 81% of them show up just once. Of the sample, around 8% falls within the top ten clones.

At one collaborating source in Seattle, patients were enrolled during active infection and were followed longitudinally through the course of disease. Each collaborating institution followed its own protocols to collect whole blood in K2EDTA tubes. For TCRbeta analysis, collaborators shipped samples in one of three forms: frozen whole blood, isolated PBMCs, or DNA extracted from either of those sample types. Per the germline V gene, SQVTM is the CDR1 and ANQGSEA is the CDR2. From its cysteine to its phenylalanine, the CDR3 spans 13 amino acids. Of all the DNA, just the CDR3 is kept, 39 bases in frame from base 1. After removal of 5 bases from V and 6 bases from J, the junction retains 3 bases not matched to a gene. Comment on this clone: There is no known antigen for this receptor. The input lacks base qualities; no much larger clone sits a single base away.

The source material was peripheral blood. This sequence uses TRBV29-1 and TRBJ1-4; the junction holds 10 bases that match TRBD1. This TCR was recovered from a woman of 80 years or more with COVID-19, enrolled during active disease. The nucleotide sequence reads as follows: TGCAGCGTTTACGGGACAGGGGATGAAAAACTGTTTTTT. This codes for CSVYGTGDEKLFF.